This T cell receptor beta chain originates from a study of blood T cells in healthy people across ages. Across the study: When template switching was applied, about one barcoded beta molecule was captured per two T cells.

Study-level points and caveats: Getting older went along with TCR beta diversity per million T cells dropping roughly linearly.

Germline V lookup: CDR1 MNHEY, CDR2 SVGAGI. The CDR3 runs to 15 residues. V was trimmed by 10 bases and J by 1 base, leaving 16 bases between them. It was with a sample-barcoded 5' primer and a J-beta primer mix that a second PCR of roughly 7 to 12 cycles was run. TCRdb used MiXCR to reprocess the 5' RACE reads, holding one entry per CDR3 protein. The profile shows approximately 800,000 distinct CDR3 sequences, around 50% of them singletons. With regard to this clonotype: What it binds is unknown.

This clonotype was obtained from a man aged 40-49 years in good health. The chain recombines TRBV6-5 with TRBJ1-4; D call uncertain. Input material: blood. CDR3 in amino acids: CATRDFGGTNEKLFF. Here the CDR3 DNA reads TGTGCCACTAGGGATTTCGGCGGAACTAATGAAAAACTGTTTTTT.